The 12 T cell receptor beta chains listed next were all sequenced from one sample in a study of shared clonotypes between healthy human individuals. Assay used: immunoSEQ multiplex PCR; TCRdb lists only in-frame clones, some missing. The data show millions of clones, approximately 94% seen once. As defined, naive CD8 cells were CD45RO-negative and positively selected for CCR7, with terminally differentiated effector memory CD45RA+ cells excluded. Sequenced input: naive CD8+ T cells sorted from blood. Receptors were obtained from a man younger than 35 in good health.

The chain couples TRBV7-6 to TRBJ2-2; unclear D gene. V was trimmed by 5 bases and J by 4 bases, leaving 11 bases between them. The CDR3 extends over 14 amino acids. CDR1 is SGHVS and CDR2 is FNYEAQ in the germline V gene. The CDR3 sequence: CASSQHGPTGELFF. For the CDR3, the DNA is TGTGCCAGCAGCCAGCACGGGCCCACCGGGGAGCTGTTTTTT.

The chain links TRBV4-1 to TRBJ2-7; 8 nucleotides match TRBD2. Germline V gives CDR1 MGHRA, CDR2 YSYEKL. Trimming at V came to 2 bases and at J to 4 bases, leaving 4 bases not matched to a gene. CDR3 size: 14 residues. CDR3 residues: CASSQLASGYEQYF. As DNA, the CDR3 is TGCGCCAGCAGCCAACTCGCTAGCGGGTACGAGCAGTACTTC.

The chain uses TRBV29-1 and TRBJ2-3; 12 positions agree with TRBD2. Germline loops: CDR1 SQVTM, CDR2 ANQGSEA. Losses at the gene ends were 3 bases for V and 3 bases for J; bases not matched to a gene: 10. CDR3 length: 17 residues. The CDR3 DNA is TGCAGCGTTGATATACCCGCTAGCGGGAGGGGGACAGATACGCAGTATTTT. This sequence encodes CSVDIPASGRGTDTQYF.

A remark on this clone: At the DNA level, this CDR3 is encoded by other sequences in the same sample as well. The chain joins TRBV27 to TRBJ2-7; 7 bases agree with TRBD2. Germline-derived CDR1 and CDR2 are MNHEY and SMNVEV (reference sequence). Unmatched junction bases numbered 2, after V lost 3 bases and J lost 0 bases. There are 14 residues in the CDR3. The CDR3 nucleotides read TGTGCCAGCAGTTTCCGGGGGGACTCCTACGAGCAGTACTTC. Protein sequence: CASSFRGDSYEQYF.

A single count supports this clone. V and J are TRBV27 and TRBJ2-7; no clear D. Germline CDR1 MNHEY, CDR2 SMNVEV (reference sequence). V lost 5 bases and J lost 6, with 8 bases in between. This CDR3 is 11 amino acids long. The CDR3 loop reads CASSKGREQYF. CDR3 coding DNA: TGTGCCAGCAGTAAAGGGCGCGAGCAGTACTTC.

The chain has TRBV7-6 and TRBJ2-1; D remains unclear. Germline-derived CDR1 and CDR2 are SGHVS and FNYEAQ. The length of the CDR3 is 12 residues. Trimming took 1 base from V and 6 from J, leaving 4 bases between them. CDR3 in amino acids: CASSLGVNEQFF. The CDR3 DNA is TGTGCCAGCAGCTTAGGAGTCAATGAGCAGTTCTTC.

V gene TRBV5-4 combines with J gene TRBJ2-5; D possibly uses TRBD1 or TRBD2 (6 bases each). V was trimmed by 0 bases and J by 4 bases, leaving 13 bases between them. This CDR3 comprises 15 residues. CDR1 is SGHNT and CDR2 is YYREEE in the germline V gene (reference sequence). This CDR3 is CASSLADGGGETQYF. CDR3 DNA sequence: TGTGCCAGCAGCTTGGCGGACGGAGGGGGAGAGACCCAGTACTTC. Filled out from reference TRBV5-4 and TRBJ2-5, the complete variable domain reads ETGVTQSPTHLIKTRGQQVTLRCSSQSGHNTVSWYQQALGQGPQFIFQYYREEENGRGNFPPRFSGLQFPNYSSELNVNALELDDSALYLCASSLADGGGETQYFGPGTRLLVL.

The rearrangement joins TRBV9 to TRBJ1-2, with D hard to call. This CDR3 is 12 amino acids long. V lost 7 bases, J lost 0 bases, and 7 bases lay in between. CDR1 and CDR2 from the germline V gene are SGDLS and YYNGEE. This CDR3 is CASVSTNYGYTF. In DNA, the CDR3 is TGTGCCAGCGTATCTACTAACTATGGCTACACCTTC.

The rearrangement links TRBV5-4 to TRBJ2-7; 10 positions match TRBD2. V shed 3 bases and J 7 bases; nucleotides not matched to a gene: 10. The CDR3 is 15 residues long. CDR1 SGHNT and CDR2 YYREEE come from the germline V gene (reference sequence). CDR3 protein: CASSSPAGGGGEQYF. The CDR3 DNA reads TGTGCCAGCAGCTCCCCAGCGGGAGGGGGCGGTGAGCAGTACTTC.

The chain carries TRBV6-5 and TRBJ2-1, with 9 bases matching TRBD2. The germline gives CDR1 MNHEY, CDR2 SVGAGI. With 8 bases clipped from V and 7 bases from J, the junction kept 12 bases outside the gene matches. This CDR3 has 15 amino acids. The CDR3 loop reads CASGRLAGMGNEQFF. CDR3 sequence (DNA): TGTGCCAGCGGGAGGCTAGCGGGAATGGGGAATGAGCAGTTCTTC.

The chain is built from TRBV27 and TRBJ2-3; D unclear. The CDR3 has 14 amino acids. V dropped 3 bases and J dropped 0 bases, with 7 bases sitting between them. From germline, CDR1 is MNHEY and CDR2 SMNVEV (reference sequence). CDR3 DNA: TGTGCCAGCAGTTTTCTCATGAGCACAGATACGCAGTATTTT. Protein sequence: CASSFLMSTDTQYF.

The V and J genes are TRBV10-3 and TRBJ2-1, with D perhaps matching TRBD2 (6 bases). Trimming stripped 4 bases from V and 3 bases from J, with 16 bases between. This CDR3 contains 16 residues. Germline V CDR1 and CDR2: ENHRY, SYGVKD. CDR3 in DNA: TGTGCCATCAGTGCCGGGTCGGAGGGGATCTACAATGAGCAGTTCTTC. Translating gives CAISAGSEGIYNEQFF.